The clone carrying this T cell receptor (beta chain) was observed a handful of times. Its specificity is not known. The record originates from a study of regulatory T cells in long-lasting Graves disease. Regarding the study as a whole: In persistent patients, shared public clonotypes (over 2,500) outnumbered those in new patients (about 1,000).

V lost 7 bases and J lost 5, with 17 bases in between. Per germline, CDR1 MNHNS and CDR2 SASEGT. CDR3 length equals 14 residues. The authors built TCR beta libraries using iRepertoire HTBI primers and Arm-PCR of CDR3 regions. TCRdb itself ran the multiplex PCR reads through MiXCR, one entry per CDR3 protein. The sample includes approximately 380,000 distinct CDR3 sequences, about 20% seen only once; the top ten take about a fifth. Time point in this sample: persistent/refractory GD, antithyroid drugs over 5 years with positive TRAb. Scientists built the TCR library using RNA that was extracted from PBMCs.

The chain uses TRBV6-1 and TRBJ1-1, with TRBD1 as a possible D gene (5 bases). This receptor was identified in a female donor with Graves disease. The specimen comprised peripheral blood mononuclear cells (PBMCs), sampled when the disease was refractory, from a patient treated with antithyroid drugs. Here the CDR3 reads CASIDWGASTEAFF. In DNA, the CDR3 is TGTGCCAGCATAGATTGGGGCGCGAGTACTGAAGCTTTCTTT.